This T cell receptor beta chain was found in a study of cytomegalovirus exposure and HLA in healthy donors (dated by TCRdb to 2015 to 2018). Context from the whole study: In an earlier analysis of approximately 500 of the donors, 250 to 300 Gb of sequence data and 100 million or so unique TCR beta sequences from about 190 million T cells were reported. Genome-wide SNP genotypes for about 55% of the roughly 670 donors were used in a later genetic analysis, which treated that subset as a discovery cohort. A later analysis re-analyzed previously published TCR beta repertoires from approximately 670 donors and added high-resolution HLA genotyping to study TCR occurrence patterns. The number of typed donors differed by locus: about 620-630 for A, B, C, DRB1 and DQB1; 500 to 550 for DQA1; 606 for DPA1; and roughly 490 for DPB1. Among the 398 genotyped donors, 81% belonged to the genetic ancestry cluster associated with self-reported Caucasian donors. The later analysis used no new phenotypic data to find candidate immune exposures, relying instead on TCR beta sequences and their occurrence across donors. Besides the first cohort of approximately 670 subjects, a separate validation cohort made up of roughly 120 different subjects was used. An early release that covered roughly 600 HLA-typed donors contained around 330 gigabases of sequencing data and 70 million to 100 million unique TCR sequences. To predict cytomegalovirus infection status, the study combined high-throughput TCR immunosequencing, statistical association of individual TCRs with disease status, and machine learning. The study was designed to test whether signatures of past pathogen exposure could be identified by cataloging public T cell receptors. To decide whether each TCR beta V gene segment behaved as functional or pseudogenic, an earlier analysis of some 600 of the donors relied on high-throughput TCR beta sequencing. On average, 235,054 unique TCR beta nucleotide sequences were sequenced per donor among 398 genotyped donors of the cohort, with roughly 18% of those sequences being non-productive. The study used immunosequencing to profile the T cell repertoires of some 600 subjects and linked those repertoires to cytomegalovirus serostatus. Donor age, sex, ethnicity and CMV serostatus were compiled together with the repertoire data. Every discovery cohort repertoire had been produced on one sequencing platform. Both class I and class II loci were covered by HLA typing, at four-digit resolution. Because of strong linkage in the cohort, five DR-DQ haplotypes were treated as single units for association and clustering. Broader findings and caveats from the paper: Compared with equally common non-associated chains, HLA-associated TCR beta chains in a later analysis were more clonally expanded and had lower generation probabilities. The classifier was reported to diagnose cytomegalovirus status with high specificity and sensitivity in both the original and validation cohorts. The sequencing pipeline was judged likely to have produced a cluster of highly shared sequence variants as a technical artifact. The study gave a list of more than 150 TCR beta chains associated with cytomegalovirus. In an earlier analysis of roughly 500 of the donors, most TCR beta V segments appeared in productive rearrangements about 87% or about 30% of the time, broadly matching IMGT annotations. A later analysis found that TCR association rates varied across HLA loci, with DRB1 alleles showing the most associated TCRs and HLA-C alleles the fewest. The only immune exposure information available for the cohort was CMV serostatus. Some IMGT-functional V segments, including TRBV6-2 and TRBV6-3, could not be distinguished by the 87-base-pair reads and were therefore excluded. A later analysis found that most CMV-associated TCR beta chains appeared HLA-restricted, with HLA associations seemingly driven largely by CMV exposure. In a later analysis, several top co-occurrence clusters were reported to appear linked to parvovirus B19, influenza, CMV and Epstein-Barr virus. In a later genetic analysis, fewer N-insertions in productive TCRs were reported among donors in an Asian-associated ancestry cluster than the roughly 700-donor mean. Because HLA typing was unavailable for some donors at each locus, only the typed subset was used in association tests. The authors suggested that the approach could potentially be generalized to other disease states and immunological phenotypes. Roughly uniform sequencing depth across donors was assumed in presence/absence analyses, although this assumption may not hold. Strong co-occurrence of HLA alleles, especially DR and DQ, made assigning TCR associations to individual alleles difficult. Only TCR beta chains were sequenced in this cohort, and the absence of alpha or paired-chain data limited detectable features. Correlated functional status among segregating V segments might be attributable to linkage disequilibrium, but an unknown experimental factor could not be ruled out. In vitro tests confirmed that a few of the cytomegalovirus-associated TCR beta chains recognize cytomegalovirus antigens. Most TCR sequences were observed very rarely across donors, whereas some public TCRs were present in many individuals. A further reported finding was that TCR beta sequences accurately predicted the HLA-A and HLA-B alleles for most subjects in the first cohort. The earlier analysis of around 600 of the donors excluded 15 to 20 rarely observed V segments, including chromosome 9 orphons, because counts were too low. A later genetic analysis associated a missense DCLRE1C variant with V-gene and J-gene trimming of TCR beta chains, and an independent cohort replicated the association. In a later analysis, some 17,000 TCR beta sequences were associated with specific HLA alleles at a false discovery rate of 0.05.

Worth noting for this clone: Its antigen remains unidentified. The sample holds no much larger clone one base away, and base qualities are not on file.

In total, 630 or so healthy bone marrow donors made up the cohort. All cohort members were sampled while nominally healthy, although unrecorded immune exposures were likely present. The donor was CMV seropositive and was included in the group of approximately 300 seropositive cohort members. Each donor provided a peripheral blood sample, and peripheral blood mononuclear cells were used for TCR beta sequencing. Genomic DNA extraction from the blood cell samples was performed with the Qiagen DNeasy Blood Extraction Kit. CDR1 SGHRS and CDR2 YFSETQ are derived from the germline V gene. V is pruned by 6 bases and J by 4 bases, leaving 9 bases of the junction without a gene match. There are 14 amino acids in the CDR3, from cysteine to phenylalanine inclusive. The kept DNA is CDR3 alone, 42 bases in frame from the first base. Library creation used the immunoSEQ multiplex PCR assay. The multiplex PCR relied on a mix of 60 forward primers for TCR Vbeta segments and 13 reverse primers for TCR Jbeta segments. Amplification of the CDR3 region of rearranged TCR beta genes was performed with a multiplex PCR assay on genomic DNA. The amplified TCR beta libraries were sequenced on the Illumina HiSeq System as 87-base-pair reads. The paper's data handling went like this. In a later analysis, 80 million or so unique TCR beta chains were counted across the 650 to 700 repertoires, and roughly 10 million of these chains were shared by at least two donors. Raw reads were error-corrected and collapsed into unique sequences with a nearest-neighbor algorithm that merged closely related sequences to remove PCR and sequencing errors. V, D and J gene segments were assigned by aligning CDR3 sequences to IMGT reference sequences. For a sequence to be retained, a match of at least six nucleotides to both a V gene segment and a J gene segment was required. Rearrangements were called productive when the CDR3 lacked stop codons and stayed in frame with V and J; all others were non-productive. Following IMGT convention, CDR3 was defined as the stretch from the second conserved V-encoded cysteine up to the conserved J-encoded phenylalanine. The earlier analysis of about 530 of the donors excluded any sequence lacking an unambiguous match to a single V gene segment. In an earlier analysis of approximately 550 of the donors, V segments were called functional above 56.7% productive rearrangements and were called segregating when the between-donor standard deviation exceeded 5%. To diagnose cytomegalovirus status from the catalog of TCR beta chain sequences, a statistical classification framework was built. V and J gene assignment, in a later analysis, came from comparing TCR nucleotide sequences with IMGT/GENE-DB human TR gene sequences. A later analysis assigned CDR3 sequences and most-parsimonious VDJ recombination scenarios with the TCRdist pipeline. In a later analysis, each TCR beta chain was defined by its CDR3 amino acid sequence together with its V-gene family, and reads lacking a unique V-gene family were excluded. To address suspected cross-contamination and a sequencing artifact, a later analysis removed approximately 590 highly shared, low-generation-probability nucleotide sequences. A later analysis calculated a clonal expansion index for each public chain from normalized within-repertoire ranks of inferred template counts. In a later analysis, generation probabilities were computed using a VDJ recombination model fitted to out-of-frame rearrangements, and the results were checked against IGoR. A later analysis scored TCR-TCR, TCR-HLA and TCR-CMV co-occurrence with hypergeometric tests, applying a repertoire-size bias correction to TCR pairs. False discovery rates were estimated in a later analysis by permuting HLA or CMV assignments 20 times. In a later analysis, co-occurring TCRs were grouped using DBSCAN, and TCRdist sequence similarity was added for clustering within HLA-allele-positive subsets. Co-occurrence clustering excluded repertoires with fewer than 30,000 or more than 120,000 public chains, plus five with anomalous nucleotide sharing. TCRdb holds this immuneACCESS table with in-frame rearrangements only. Some clones are missing; in checked studies, unresolved V genes explain under half, and the rest has no known cause. That table supplies the V and J calls and clone size; D and trimming were determined from the DNA. This sample has 100,000 to 120,000 clones in its table, and over 75% of those were observed once. The ten largest make up 6.5% to 9.5% of the sample.

Sequenced material: PBMCs. The sequence derives from a middle-aged woman in good health and CMV-seropositive. This receptor chain uses TRBV5-1 and TRBJ2-7; the junction holds 8 bases that match TRBD1. The CDR3 amino acid sequence is: CASMDPRGRYEQYF. The DNA sequence follows: TGCGCCAGCATGGACCCCAGGGGGCGGTACGAGCAGTACTTC.